This entry lists 12 T cell receptor beta chains sequenced from one sample in a study of spatial heterogeneity in lung cancer. One entry per CDR3 protein results from TCRdb running MiXCR on the 5' RACE reads. The sample carries some 22,000 distinct CDR3 sequences, 4% to 6% recorded once. As to time point: sample taken at primary tumor resection. Whole RNA, isolated from tumor, nontumor lung or frozen PBMC, was sequenced without prior sorting. The source material was PBMCs, sampled at surgery. These receptors were obtained from a male donor with early-stage non-small cell lung cancer.

This clonotype has ten or more counts. The V and J genes are TRBV5-1 and TRBJ2-5, with D uncertain. Germline V gene data show CDR1 as SGHRS and CDR2 as YFSETQ. The V end was cut by 3 bases, the J end by 5 bases, with 11 bases between. CDR3 length: 13 amino acids. The CDR3 nucleotides read TGCGCCAGCAGCTCGAACATGTGGGAGACCCAGTACTTC. Translation: CASSSNMWETQYF.

This clonotype was counted at least ten times. CDR3 DNA: TGTGCCAGCAGCCCTCTCAGGAAGGCCTACGAGCAGTACTTC. Translation: CASSPLRKAYEQYF. V usage is TRBV6-2 or TRBV6-3 and J usage is TRBJ2-7, with unresolved D. V lost 6 bases and J 2 bases, leaving 14 bases between the germline ends. The CDR3 is made up of 14 amino acids. The V gene's germline CDR1 is MNHEY and CDR2 SVGEGT.

This clonotype was observed at least ten times. The V call is TRBV10-1, the J call TRBJ2-1; the D gene is possibly TRBD2 (5 bases). The CDR3 runs to 15 residues. The V end was cut by 3 bases, the J end by 6 bases, with 15 bases between. CDR1 is WNHNN, CDR2 SYGVQD, per germline (reference sequence). The chain's CDR3 is CASSDYTGGPNEQFF. The CDR3 DNA reads as TGCGCCAGCAGTGATTACACCGGAGGACCCAATGAGCAGTTCTTC.

Many counts were recorded for this clonotype. This rearrangement joins TRBV5-1 to TRBJ2-5; 7 nucleotides match TRBD1. CDR3 length: 14 amino acids. The V and J ends lost 3 bases and 3 bases, in that order; junction bases with no gene match: 5. Germline V gene lookup returns CDR1 SGHRS and CDR2 YFSETQ. The CDR3 loop reads CASSWQGTEETQYF. CDR3 DNA sequence: TGCGCCAGCAGCTGGCAAGGGACAGAAGAGACCCAGTACTTC.

V usage is TRBV9 and J usage is TRBJ1-2; D perhaps matches TRBD1 (5 bases). Between the trimmed V and J ends, which lost 4 bases and 4 bases, there was a span of 11 bases. CDR1 and CDR2 from the germline V gene are SGDLS and YYNGEE. CDR3 size: 13 residues. In nucleotides, the CDR3 is TGTGCCAGCAGCCTCGACAGCGCCTATGGCTACACCTTC. It codes for CASSLDSAYGYTF. The full variable domain, its missing parts supplied by reference TRBV9 and TRBJ1-2, is DSGVTQTPKHLITATGQRVTLRCSPRSGDLSVYWYQQSLDQGLQFLIQYYNGEERAKGNILERFSAQQFPDLHSELNLSSLELGDSALYFCASSLDSAYGYTFGSGTRLTVV.

Ten or more counts support this clonotype. The gene calls are TRBV2 and TRBJ2-7; TRBD2 is a possible D gene (5 bases). CDR3 size: 12 residues. The germline CDR1 and CDR2 sequences are SNHLY and FYNNEI. V gave up 4 bases and J gave up 3 bases, with 7 bases separating them. CDR3 sequence (DNA): TGTGCCAGCAGTGTACGGGGCTACGAGCAGTACTTC. Its translation: CASSVRGYEQYF.

This clonotype occurred many times. Written as DNA, the CDR3 is TGCAGTGCTAGAGTAGGAGGGACAGACAAAGAGACCCAGTACTTC. Translating gives CSARVGGTDKETQYF. The chain is built from TRBV20-1 and TRBJ2-5; the D gene is possibly TRBD1 (7 bases). The length of the CDR3 is 15 residues. Per the germline V gene, CDR1 is DFQATT and CDR2 is SNEGSKA (reference sequence). V was clipped by 1 base and J by 3 bases, with 15 bases between them.

This clonotype has a count of ten or more. V is TRBV6-1 and J is TRBJ2-5, with 12 bases identical to TRBD2. Germline V gene data show CDR1 as MNHNS and CDR2 as SASEGT. This CDR3 is 16 amino acids long. J gave up 4 bases and V 7 bases, and 10 bases lay outside the gene matches. The CDR3 region has the DNA TGTGCCAGCAACCGAGGACTAGCGGGGCTGGGAGAGACCCAGTACTTC. Amino acids: CASNRGLAGLGETQYF.

This clonotype was counted at least ten times. The chain employs TRBV2 and TRBJ2-6; no reliable D call. In germline, CDR1 is SNHLY, CDR2 FYNNEI. The CDR3 is made up of 11 amino acids. The V and J ends lost 7 bases and 3 bases respectively, with 1 base between them. This CDR3 is CASIGANVLTF. The CDR3 DNA is TGTGCCAGCATTGGGGCCAACGTCCTGACTTTC.

In this sample, this clonotype is medium-sized. This chain connects TRBV2 to TRBJ2-2; D is unclear. CDR1 is SNHLY, CDR2 FYNNEI, per germline. This CDR3 is built from 11 residues. Deletions cut 5 bases from V and 6 bases from J, with 4 bases between. CDR3 in DNA: TGTGCCAGCAGTTTTGCCGGGGAGCTGTTTTTT. It translates to CASSFAGELFF.

This clonotype came up a few times. V and J are TRBV4-1 and TRBJ2-4; 9 positions agree with TRBD1. This CDR3 is 19 amino acids long. V shed 4 bases and J 4 bases; nucleotides not matched to a gene: 17. CDR1 MGHRA and CDR2 YSYEKL come from the germline V gene. CDR3 DNA sequence: TGCGCCAGCAGCCCACAAGCCGTGGGACAGGGACTATCGAAAAACATTCAGTACTTC. It codes for CASSPQAVGQGLSKNIQYF.

This clonotype came up many times. The chain has TRBV28 and TRBJ1-5; no clear D gene. The germline V gene encodes CDR1 MDHEN and CDR2 SYDVKM. Between the trimmed V and J ends, which lost 0 bases and 7 bases, there was a span of 4 bases. CDR3 length: 12 amino acids. The chain's CDR3 is CASSLWGQPQHF. CDR3 nucleotide sequence: TGTGCCAGCAGTTTATGGGGCCAGCCCCAGCATTTT.